Detailed here is one TCR beta chain. Its specific antigen is unknown. Per-base qualities were not stored, and no clone one base away is much larger. TRB sequencing was run on genomic DNA with either the immunoSEQ assay at survey resolution or the hsTCRB kit. The authors' pipeline ran thus. Initial read processing used immunoSEQ software, and repertoire analyses used the LymphoSeq R package. Clonality was calculated as 1 minus normalized Shannon entropy, and the Gini coefficient was also calculated for each TRB dataset. Phenotypes of unsorted samples were inferred by mapping TRB sequences from sorted subsets of the recipient or donor onto unsorted samples of the same recipient. What TCRdb holds here is the immuneACCESS table cut down to in-frame rearrangements. Part of the clones is not present; checked against another copy, under half of the missing clones reflect an unresolved V gene, and the others are unexplained. The DNA was the basis for D and trimming; V, J and clone size are from that table. A total of under 6,000 clones appear in this sample, about 80% of them only once. The ten largest clones capture around a sixth of the sample.

This record belongs to a study of T cells after posttransplantation cyclophosphamide (dated by TCRdb to about 2016). As for the study more broadly: The study tracked T cell repertoire reconstitution by TRB sequencing after myeloablative bone marrow transplantation using posttransplantation cyclophosphamide as GVHD prophylaxis. Samples from roughly 35 PTCy-treated patients, along with samples from around 16 of their related bone marrow donors, underwent antigen receptor sequencing. Blood from every one of the roughly 33 PTCy patients who had 1-year posttransplant specimens underwent TRB sequencing. In 3 patients, up to 3 additional blood samples taken between 2 and 5.2 years after transplant also underwent TRB sequencing, as did pretransplant blood from a handful of patients. TRA and TRB clonality were tightly correlated in ten or so samples, so subsequent TCR analyses focused on TRB only. Public TRB sequences were checked against a database of over 3,600 sequences associated with responses to pathogens, tumor antigens, self-antigens and alloantigens. What the research found in general, with its limitations: The TRB repertoires of T cells infiltrating skin or GI tract showed only limited overlap with the TRB repertoires of T cells in blood. Donor-recipient similarity was low at 1-2 months but rose over the first year, and later blood repertoires were often dominated by donor CD8+ memory clones. Across 45 to 50 patients, TRB clonality was highly associated with recipient CMV seropositivity and CMV reactivation, and PTCy diversity was similar to diversity in CNI/methotrexate controls.

Sample treatment or condition, as interpreted from the label and publication: high-dose cyclophosphamide on days +3 and +4 as single-agent GVHD prophylaxis. Patients in the PTCy group got busulfan and fludarabine conditioning, a marrow graft from a related or unrelated donor, and cyclophosphamide on days +3 and +4. PTCy-treated patients were drawn from a prospective multi-institutional clinical trial. Peripheral blood and bone marrow mononuclear cells were isolated by Ficoll-Hypaque density centrifugation and cryopreserved. As encoded in the germline V gene, CDR1 is ENHRY while CDR2 is SYGVKD. The germline ends are 9 bases apart after V is trimmed by 5 bases and J by 1 base. The CDR3 starts with the cysteine, ends with the phenylalanine, and has 14 residues. The read is trimmed to its CDR3 DNA, 42 bases read in frame from base 1.

The receptor was derived from a male patient aged 50 to 60 who received an allogeneic stem cell transplant from an unrelated donor, was CMV-positive, and had acute GVHD only. Some T cells seen after a transplant may have their origin in the graft donor. The chain was built from TRBV10-3 and TRBJ1-3; no confident D gene assignment can be made. Specimen: PBMCs, collected 86 days after allogeneic stem cell transplant with posttransplant cyclophosphamide. The bases are TGTGCCATCAGTCCTAGCCCTTCTGGAAACACCATATATTTT. This sequence encodes CAISPSPSGNTIYF.